Listed here is a single T cell receptor (beta chain). The antigen it recognizes is unknown. The sample holds no much larger clone one base away, and base qualities are not on file. Starting from positively selected CD4+ cells, anti-CD25 beads were used to select CD4+CD25+ regulatory T cells. Miltenyi superparamagnetic beads coated with subset-specific monoclonal antibodies were used for isolation of the T cell subsets. Every T cell population was isolated from peripheral blood. Ficoll separation was used to obtain mononuclear cells from whole blood, after which anti-CD14 microbeads were used to deplete monocytes. The isolated cell populations were resuspended in RNAprotect reagent immediately. The cysteine opens and the phenylalanine closes a CDR3 of 13 amino acids. Here the CDR3 DNA is all that survives: 39 bases in frame from base 1. V is cut by 2 bases and J by 2 bases, and the space between the germline ends is 7 bases. CDR1 MDHEN and CDR2 SYDVKM were looked up in the germline V gene.

Libraries were prepared through multiplex PCR. Instrument used: 454 GS FLX. TCR alpha and beta CDR3 regions were amplified from mRNA by semiquantitative ARM-PCR. In ARM-PCR, tagged nested gene-specific primers were applied first, and communal superprimers then carried out the exponential amplification. Nested primers were removed by exonuclease before the second amplification round on first-round PCR products. The amplicons were sequenced on the 454 platform, a system that can rapidly sequence millions of DNA fragments without cloning bias. An effective read was defined as a read mappable to both V and J germline segments. As for the original processing: IRmap was used to assign reads to germline V, D and J segments, relying on pyromap, a Smith-Waterman modification adapted to 454 sequencing errors. D-beta assignments were filtered using cutoffs set at the 99th percentile of alignment scores from simulated random sequences. The CDR3 was taken to be the amino acids lying between the conserved V-segment Y[YFLI]C motif and the J-segment [FW]GXGT motif. Repertoire diversity was estimated with a compound Poisson process model previously applied to large-scale EST data. A procedure for detecting cross-contamination was used to argue that the shared CDR3s did not come from sample contamination. TCRdb ran its own pipeline on the public reads, namely fastp trimming at Q25 and MiXCR clone calling, and kept in-frame beta chains. Rows with one shared CDR3 protein collapse into an entry with the most common genes and DNA. TCRdb, not the original authors, processed these V and J calls. The sample profile shows about 14,000 distinct CDR3 sequences; 60% of them were found once. The ten largest clones take up under 2.5% of the sample.

The data stem from a study of relationships among human T cell subsets (dated 2010 in TCRdb). Study-level background: Eight distinct blood T cell populations were sequenced: pan T, CD8 cytotoxic, regulatory, Th1, Th2, naive plus transitional, activated and memory cells. Summary of the overall study and its limitations: Across the seven subsets, no statistically significant differences turned up in V, D and J usage, CDR3 length, or N-nucleotide additions. A CD4+CD8+ double-positive population could not be ruled out by the bead-based sorting. The considerable overlap in CDR3s among Th1, Th2 and regulatory T cells was taken as suggesting that cell fate choices are stochastic. More than 60% of CD8+ cytotoxic sequences came from clones with more than 100 reads, while the regulatory and Th2 subsets showed few clones of that size.

Here the chain combines TRBV28 and TRBJ2-7; 6 matching bases give a weak D call of TRBD1. The sequenced material came from Tregs sorted from blood. This receptor was obtained from a man aged 40-49 years in good health. The encoded CDR3 is CASSLTGTYEQYF. The base sequence is TGTGCCAGCAGTTTAACAGGGACCTACGAGCAGTACTTC.